The clone carrying this TCR beta chain was counted ten times or more. The record originates from a study of regulatory T cells in long-lasting Graves disease. Study details: Antithyroid drug use was under 3 months in newly diagnosed Graves' patients.

The time point denotes: newly diagnosed GD, antithyroid drugs for less than 3 months. The TCR library used RNA extracted from PBMCs. The patients included were those that came from an endocrinology department in Xi'an, China. To make TCR beta libraries, researchers used iRepertoire HTBI primers and Arm-PCR of CDR3 regions. TCRdb re-analysed the multiplex PCR reads in MiXCR, keeping a single row per CDR3 protein. Here the sample spans over 400,000 distinct CDR3 sequences, around 15% being singletons. V lost 5 bases, J lost 0 bases, and 13 bases lay in between. Per the germline V gene, CDR1 is MNHEY and CDR2 is SMNVEV (reference sequence). The CDR3 spans 16 residues. These same data were also listed under a study on T cells in Graves' hyperthyroidism and ophthalmopathy. That paper states: For Graves' hyperthyroidism to be stable, ophthalmopathy could not progress within 18 months. From stable hyperthyroidism, ophthalmopathy was set apart by a 13 V-J model.

The sequences come from peripheral blood mononuclear cells (PBMCs), collected at new diagnosis, from a patient treated with antithyroid drugs. The TCR sequence derives from a woman in her forties or fifties with Graves disease. This chain connects TRBV27 to TRBJ2-2; the D gene could be TRBD1 or TRBD2 (5 bases each). The CDR3 reads CASSETGRTNTGELFF. The CDR3 DNA follows: TGTGCCAGCAGTGAAACGGGACGGACGAACACCGGGGAGCTGTTTTTT.